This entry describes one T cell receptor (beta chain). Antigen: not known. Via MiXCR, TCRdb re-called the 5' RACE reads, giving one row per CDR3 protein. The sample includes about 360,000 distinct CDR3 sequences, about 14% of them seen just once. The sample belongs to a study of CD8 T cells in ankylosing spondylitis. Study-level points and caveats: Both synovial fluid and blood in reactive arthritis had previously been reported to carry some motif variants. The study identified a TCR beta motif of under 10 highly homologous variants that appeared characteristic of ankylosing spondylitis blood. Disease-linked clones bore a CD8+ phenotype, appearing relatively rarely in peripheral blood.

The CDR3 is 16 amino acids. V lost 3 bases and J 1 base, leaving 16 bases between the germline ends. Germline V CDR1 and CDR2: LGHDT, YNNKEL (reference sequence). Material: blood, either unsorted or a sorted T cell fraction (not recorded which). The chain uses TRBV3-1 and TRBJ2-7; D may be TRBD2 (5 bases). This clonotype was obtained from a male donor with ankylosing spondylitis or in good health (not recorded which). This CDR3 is CASSQTPEAVSYEQYF. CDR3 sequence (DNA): TGTGCCAGCAGCCAGACCCCAGAAGCGGTATCCTACGAGCAGTACTTC.